This paragraph reports one T cell receptor beta chain. Its antigen is as yet unknown. PCR involved 60 Vbeta and 13 Jbeta primers. The table came from immunoSEQ multiplex PCR; TCRdb's copy has only in-frame clones and leaves some out. The data contain about 120,000 clones, 65% to 80% of them singletons. This CDR3 region has 14 residues. V was trimmed by 2 bases and J by 2 bases, leaving 9 bases between them. Germline values: CDR1 SGHVS, CDR2 FNYEAQ. This entry comes from a study of cytomegalovirus exposure and HLA in healthy donors. Study results and caveats: Sequencing likely generated an artifact that appeared as a cluster of highly shared sequence variants. Three CMV-associated chains proved CMV antigen-specific in vitro. TCR beta chain V- and J-gene trimming was linked, in a later analysis, to a missense variant in DCLRE1C.

Although they were nominally healthy when sampled, donors likely had unrecorded immune exposures. This TCR was sampled from a woman in her thirties or forties in good health and CMV-seropositive. The sequencing input was PBMCs. The J gene is TRBJ1-1, the V gene TRBV7-6; no firm D call. The CDR3 here is CASSLLAQNTEAFF. CDR3 in DNA: TGTGCCAGCAGCTTACTGGCCCAAAACACTGAAGCTTTCTTT.